This is a list of T cell receptor beta chains from one sample in a study of blood T cell repertoires in COVID-19. Sequenced by immunoSEQ multiplex PCR; TCRdb stores in-frame clones only, minus some. The sample lists about 400,000 clones, around nine tenths occurring once. Sequencing was carried out using peripheral blood. These receptor sequences come from a human donor in a cohort sampled during active COVID-19. The CDR3 runs from the conserved cysteine through the conserved F or W. Fields, in order: clone size, V gene, D gene, J gene, CDR3 protein, CDR3 DNA. D genes are given only for firm matches. Size is omitted from some rows. Given values are once, few, many or a class for expanded clones.

once	TRBV28	NA	TRBJ2-7	CASSPHPDYEQYF	TGTGCCAGCAGTCCCCACCCAGATTACGAGCAGTACTTC
NA	TRBV9	NA	TRBJ2-2	CASSVGLVNTGELFF	TGTGCCAGCAGCGTAGGACTGGTGAACACCGGGGAGCTGTTTTTT
NA	TRBV10-2	NA	TRBJ1-2	CASSGPSRAGKYGYTF	TGCGCCAGCAGTGGACCTTCCCGGGCAGGGAAATATGGCTACACCTTC
NA	TRBV9	NA	TRBJ2-5	CASSVAPDSQETQYF	TGTGCCAGCAGCGTAGCCCCGGACAGCCAAGAGACCCAGTACTTC
NA	TRBV9	NA	TRBJ2-2	CASSVATGELFF	TGTGCCAGCAGCGTAGCAACCGGGGAGCTGTTTTTT
NA	TRBV11-2	NA	TRBJ2-4	CASSPPGGLRRTIQYF	TGTGCCAGCAGCCCTCCCGGGGGTCTAAGGAGGACCATTCAGTACTTC
NA	TRBV6-5	NA	TRBJ1-5	CASRSGTRAGQPQHF	TGTGCCAGCAGGTCCGGGACTAGGGCGGGTCAGCCCCAGCATTTT
NA	TRBV18	TRBD1	TRBJ1-4	CATKDRANEKLFF	TGTGCCACCAAGGACAGGGCTAATGAAAAACTGTTTTTT
NA	TRBV28	TRBD1	TRBJ1-4	CASSLVPGGEKLFF	TGTGCCAGCAGTTTGGTCCCAGGGGGTGAAAAACTGTTTTTT
NA	TRBV4-1	NA	TRBJ1-5	CASSQDTDQPQHF	TGCGCCAGCAGCCAAGATACGGATCAGCCCCAGCATTTT
NA	TRBV10-3	TRBD1	TRBJ1-2	CAISPGTGDGYGYTF	TGTGCCATCAGTCCTGGGACAGGGGACGGCTATGGCTACACCTTC
NA	TRBV5-4	TRBD1	TRBJ2-5	CASSSARDRTQETQYF	TGTGCCAGCAGCTCCGCCCGGGACAGGACACAAGAGACCCAGTACTTC
NA	TRBV28	TRBD1	TRBJ2-5	CASSAGGSETQYF	TGTGCCAGCAGCGCAGGGGGTTCGGAGACCCAGTACTTC
NA	TRBV19	NA	TRBJ1-5	CASTRGQGNQPQHF	TGTGCCAGTACTCGCGGGCAGGGGAATCAGCCCCAGCATTTT
NA	TRBV11-3	NA	TRBJ1-2	CASPGGHQGGFNYGYTF	TGTGCCAGCCCGGGGGGTCACCAAGGCGGATTTAACTATGGCTACACCTTC
NA	TRBV7-2	TRBD1	TRBJ1-4	CASSLQGAGVEKLFF	TGTGCCAGCAGCTTACAGGGGGCCGGGGTTGAAAAACTGTTTTTT
NA	TRBV5-1	TRBD2	TRBJ2-5	CASSLKSSGGEETQYF	TGCGCCAGCAGCTTAAAGTCTAGCGGGGGGGAGGAGACCCAGTACTTC
once	TRBV3-1/TRBV3-2	NA	TRBJ2-1	CASSQDPSGEQFF	TGTGCCAGCAGCCAAGATCCGAGCGGGGAGCAGTTCTTC
NA	TRBV6-5	TRBD2	TRBJ2-1	CASSYLAGGGLEQFF	TGTGCCAGCAGTTACCTAGCGGGCGGGGGCTTGGAGCAGTTCTTC
NA	TRBV11-3	TRBD1	TRBJ2-7	CASSRGQNYEQYF	TGTGCCAGCAGCCGGGGACAGAATTACGAGCAGTACTTC
NA	TRBV7-3	NA	TRBJ1-2	CASSSALNGPIVF	TGTGCCAGCAGCTCCGCCTTAAACGGTCCCATCGTCTTC
few	TRBV4-1	NA	TRBJ2-1	CASSQEFRGYNEQFF	TGCGCCAGCAGCCAAGAGTTCCGGGGCTACAATGAGCAGTTCTTC
NA	TRBV2	NA	TRBJ1-1	CASSEGQHMNTEAFF	TGTGCCAGCAGTGAAGGACAGCATATGAACACTGAAGCTTTCTTT
NA	TRBV30	TRBD2	TRBJ2-1	CAWSGLSQREVDYNEQFF	TGTGCCTGGAGTGGACTCTCACAGCGGGAGGTTGATTACAATGAGCAGTTCTTC
NA	TRBV18	NA	TRBJ2-5	CASHTGTPRISQYF	TGTGCCAGTCATACCGGGACTCCCCGTATTAGCCAGTACTTC
NA	TRBV15	NA	TRBJ1-5	CATSRDIASINQPQHF	TGTGCCACCAGCAGAGATATTGCCAGTATCAATCAGCCCCAGCATTTT
once	TRBV5-1	NA	TRBJ2-5	CASSLAASSPETQYF	TGCGCCAGCAGCTTGGCGGCTAGCAGCCCAGAGACCCAGTACTTC
NA	TRBV5-1	NA	TRBJ1-2	CASSPDGAGGYTF	TGCGCCAGCAGCCCTGACGGGGCGGGAGGCTACACCTTC
NA	TRBV5-1	TRBD1	TRBJ1-4	CASSPGGYEKLFF	TGCGCCAGCAGCCCAGGGGGGTATGAAAAACTGTTTTTT
NA	TRBV30	NA	TRBJ1-2	CAGGRGGHGYTF	TGTGCCGGAGGTAGAGGAGGACATGGCTACACCTTC
NA	TRBV7-3	NA	TRBJ2-7	CASSLERSYSYEQYF	TGTGCCAGCAGCTTAGAGAGATCTTACTCCTACGAGCAGTACTTC
NA	TRBV5-5	NA	TRBJ2-7	CASSPRGEGEQYF	TGTGCCAGCAGCCCGAGGGGGGAGGGAGAGCAGTACTTC
NA	TRBV5-1	NA	TRBJ2-2	CASSPPLEGNTGELFF	TGCGCCAGCAGCCCACCTCTCGAGGGAAACACCGGGGAGCTGTTTTTT
NA	TRBV5-1	NA	TRBJ2-3	CASSLEAPSTDTQYF	TGCGCCAGCAGCTTGGAAGCCCCGTCCACAGATACGCAGTATTTT
NA	TRBV29-1	TRBD1	TRBJ1-2	CSARGHGYTF	TGCAGCGCGAGGGGGCATGGCTACACCTTC
NA	TRBV5-1	NA	TRBJ1-5	CASSLDSPKQPQHF	TGCGCCAGCAGCTTGGATTCCCCCAAACAGCCCCAGCATTTT
few	TRBV15	TRBD2	TRBJ2-1	CATSRVSGPYNEQFF	TGTGCCACCAGCAGAGTTAGCGGGCCTTACAATGAGCAGTTCTTC
NA	TRBV7-2	TRBD1	TRBJ1-3	CASSPGQVTSGNTIYF	TGTGCCAGCAGCCCGGGACAGGTGACCTCTGGAAACACCATATATTTT
NA	TRBV6-6	NA	TRBJ2-6	CASTNSDSGANVLTF	TGTGCCAGCACTAACAGTGACTCTGGGGCCAACGTCCTGACTTTC
NA	TRBV11-2	TRBD1	TRBJ1-3	CASSRGLGNTIYF	TGTGCCAGCAGCAGGGGGCTTGGAAACACCATATATTTT
NA	TRBV2	TRBD2	TRBJ2-2	CASTPRTSGPNTGELFF	TGTGCCAGCACCCCCCGGACTAGCGGACCGAACACCGGGGAGCTGTTTTTT
once	TRBV5-6	NA	TRBJ1-4	CASSFGSGGTEKLFF	TGTGCCAGCAGCTTCGGCTCGGGGGGTACTGAAAAACTGTTTTTT
NA	TRBV9	NA	TRBJ2-2	CASSGAGRGGELFF	TGTGCCAGCAGCGGGGCCGGCCGGGGCGGGGAGCTGTTTTTT
NA	TRBV28	TRBD2	TRBJ2-1	CASSLFGAGANEQFF	TGTGCCAGCAGCCTTTTCGGAGCGGGAGCCAATGAGCAGTTCTTC
NA	TRBV25-1	TRBD1	TRBJ1-1	CASSAGQLMNTEAFF	TGTGCCAGCAGTGCGGGACAGCTAATGAACACTGAAGCTTTCTTT
once	TRBV27	NA	TRBJ2-3	CASSQGKWPDTQYF	TGTGCCAGCAGCCAGGGAAAGTGGCCAGATACGCAGTATTTT
NA	TRBV2	TRBD2	TRBJ2-7	CASRLAGQYEQYF	TGTGCCAGCAGGCTAGCGGGACAATACGAGCAGTACTTC
NA	TRBV2	NA	TRBJ1-1	CAAREGFGTEAFF	TGTGCCGCCCGGGAGGGGTTCGGCACTGAAGCTTTCTTT
NA	TRBV29-1	TRBD2	TRBJ2-3	CSGGLVTDTQYF	TGCAGCGGTGGACTAGTCACAGATACGCAGTATTTT
NA	TRBV19	TRBD2	TRBJ2-1	CASSQRGREGRNEQFF	TGTGCCAGTAGCCAAAGGGGGCGGGAGGGCCGCAATGAGCAGTTCTTC
NA	TRBV28	NA	TRBJ2-1	CASSLFDFSGFLLSYNEQFF	TGTGCCAGCAGTTTATTCGATTTTAGCGGATTCCTTCTCTCCTACAATGAGCAGTTCTTC